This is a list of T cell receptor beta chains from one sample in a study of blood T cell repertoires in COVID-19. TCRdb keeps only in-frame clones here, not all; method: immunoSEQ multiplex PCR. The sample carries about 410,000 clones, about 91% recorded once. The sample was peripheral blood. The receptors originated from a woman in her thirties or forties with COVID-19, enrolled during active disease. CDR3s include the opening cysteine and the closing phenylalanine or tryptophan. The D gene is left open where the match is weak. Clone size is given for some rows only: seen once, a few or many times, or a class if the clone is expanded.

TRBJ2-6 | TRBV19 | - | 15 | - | CASSIGGAGANVLTF | TGTGCCAGTAGTATCGGCGGGGCTGGGGCCAACGTCCTGACTTTC
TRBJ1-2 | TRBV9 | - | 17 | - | CASSAQGLAVGVYGYTF | TGTGCCAGCAGCGCCCAGGGGCTGGCAGTGGGGGTCTATGGCTACACCTTC
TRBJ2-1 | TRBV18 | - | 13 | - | CASSLQINNEQFF | TGTGCCAGCTCATTGCAGATTAACAATGAGCAGTTCTTC
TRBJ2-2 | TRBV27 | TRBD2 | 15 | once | CASSLGRVDTGELFF | TGTGCCAGCAGTTTAGGGAGGGTCGACACCGGGGAGCTGTTTTTT
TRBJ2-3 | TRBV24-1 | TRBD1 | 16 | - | CATSDLPGQGTDTQYF | TGTGCCACCAGTGATTTGCCGGGACAGGGGACAGATACGCAGTATTTT
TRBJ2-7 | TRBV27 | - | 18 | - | CASSRLRQFRAPSYEQYF | TGTGCCAGCAGCCGCCTCAGACAGTTTCGGGCTCCCTCCTACGAGCAGTACTTC
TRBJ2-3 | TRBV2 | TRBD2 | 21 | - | CASSNHRTSSGNLWYTDTQYF | TGTGCCAGCAGTAATCATCGGACTAGTAGTGGGAATCTGTGGTACACAGATACGCAGTATTTT
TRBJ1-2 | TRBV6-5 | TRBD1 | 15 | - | CASRPTKGATEGYTF | TGTGCCAGCAGACCCACGAAGGGGGCAACGGAGGGCTACACCTTC
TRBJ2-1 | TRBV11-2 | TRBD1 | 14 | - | CASSKTEGTGHEFF | TGTGCCAGCAGCAAGACCGAGGGGACAGGGCACGAGTTCTTC
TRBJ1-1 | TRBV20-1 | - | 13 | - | CSASLDGDTEAFF | TGCAGTGCTAGTCTAGACGGGGACACTGAAGCTTTCTTT
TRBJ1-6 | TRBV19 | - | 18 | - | CASSILQGSGSYNSPLHF | TGTGCCAGTAGTATACTACAGGGAAGCGGATCCTATAATTCACCCCTCCACTTT
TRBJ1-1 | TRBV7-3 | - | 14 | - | CASSLLGRPREAFF | TGTGCCAGCAGCTTATTGGGCAGGCCTCGGGAGGCTTTCTTT
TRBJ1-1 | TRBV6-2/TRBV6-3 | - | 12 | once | CASSRGLTEAFF | TGTGCCAGCAGCCGCGGTCTGACTGAAGCTTTCTTT
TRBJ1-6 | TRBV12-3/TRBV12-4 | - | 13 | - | CASSLTRNSPLHF | TGTGCCAGCAGTTTAACTCGGAATTCACCCCTCCACTTT
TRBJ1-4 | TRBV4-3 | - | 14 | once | CASSQDKQAEKLFF | TGCGCCAGCAGCCAAGATAAACAGGCTGAAAAACTGTTTTTT
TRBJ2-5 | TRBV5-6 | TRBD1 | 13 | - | CASSRTGVETQYF | TGTGCCAGCAGCCGGACAGGGGTGGAGACCCAGTACTTC
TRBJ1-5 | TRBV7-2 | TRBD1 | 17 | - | CASSRGRQGVSNQPQHF | TGTGCCAGCAGCCGGGGGCGGCAGGGGGTGAGCAATCAGCCCCAGCATTTT
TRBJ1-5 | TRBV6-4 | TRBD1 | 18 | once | CASSRGDRGNPGNQPQHF | TGTGCCAGCAGTAGGGGCGACAGGGGAAATCCCGGCAATCAGCCCCAGCATTTT
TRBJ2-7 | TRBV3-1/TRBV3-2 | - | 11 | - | CASRGQREQYF | TGTGCCAGCAGGGGCCAACGGGAGCAGTACTTC
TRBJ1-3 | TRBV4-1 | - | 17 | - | CASSQTRAPGSGNTIYF | TGCGCCAGCAGCCAGACCAGGGCCCCCGGTAGCGGAAACACCATATATTTT